Listed below are T cell receptor beta chains from one sample, sequenced in a study of CD8+ T cells in alopecia areata. TCRdb keeps only in-frame clones here, not all; method: immunoSEQ multiplex PCR. The sample records 150,000 to 160,000 clones, less than 65% being singletons. Sequenced here: CD8+ T cells sorted from blood, sampled at week 0. These receptor sequences come from a human donor with alopecia areata. CDR3s include the opening cysteine and the closing phenylalanine or tryptophan. The order of the fields is J gene, V gene, D gene, clone size, CDR3 DNA, CDR3 protein. The D gene is left open where the match is weak. Clone size is given for some rows only: seen once, a few or many times, or a class if the clone is expanded.

j_gene: TRBJ2-2; v_gene: TRBV11-3; d_gene: .; abundance: few; CDR3nt: TGTGCCAGCTTAGACAGGTCTAACACCGGGGAGCTGTTTTTT; CDR3aa: CASLDRSNTGELFF
j_gene: TRBJ2-7; v_gene: TRBV30; d_gene: TRBD1; abundance: .; CDR3nt: TGTGCCTGGGGGACAGGCTACGAGCAGTACTTC; CDR3aa: CAWGTGYEQYF
j_gene: TRBJ2-7; v_gene: TRBV29-1; d_gene: TRBD1; abundance: .; CDR3nt: TGCAGCGTTAAAGGGACAGGGAAAACCTACGAGCAGTACTTC; CDR3aa: CSVKGTGKTYEQYF
j_gene: TRBJ2-2; v_gene: TRBV10-2; d_gene: .; abundance: few; CDR3nt: TGCGCCAGCAGAGCCGGGGAGCTGTTTTTT; CDR3aa: CASRAGELFF
j_gene: TRBJ2-1; v_gene: TRBV9; d_gene: TRBD2; abundance: .; CDR3nt: TGTGCCAGCAGCATGACTAGCGGGGGACCGAATGAGCAGTTCTTC; CDR3aa: CASSMTSGGPNEQFF
j_gene: TRBJ2-5; v_gene: TRBV15; d_gene: .; abundance: few; CDR3nt: TGTGCCACCAGCAGAGATCCACAGAGCCAAGAGACCCAGTACTTC; CDR3aa: CATSRDPQSQETQYF
j_gene: TRBJ1-2; v_gene: TRBV29-1; d_gene: .; abundance: few; CDR3nt: TGCAGCGTTGAGGGGGACTATGGCTACACCTTC; CDR3aa: CSVEGDYGYTF
j_gene: TRBJ2-3; v_gene: TRBV27; d_gene: .; abundance: .; CDR3nt: TGTGCCAGCAGAATCCTTGGCTCAGATACGCAGTATTTT; CDR3aa: CASRILGSDTQYF
j_gene: TRBJ1-2; v_gene: TRBV10-3; d_gene: TRBD1; abundance: .; CDR3nt: TGTGCCATCAGTGAGTCTAACAGGGGAGAGGGCTACACCTTC; CDR3aa: CAISESNRGEGYTF
j_gene: TRBJ1-5; v_gene: TRBV12-5; d_gene: TRBD1; abundance: .; CDR3nt: TGTGCTAGTCCCTCCCCGGCAGGGGGACCTCAGCCCCAGCATTTT; CDR3aa: CASPSPAGGPQPQHF
j_gene: TRBJ2-1; v_gene: TRBV5-6; d_gene: .; abundance: few; CDR3nt: TGTGCCAGCAGCTTGGCTCCCGAGCAGTTCTTC; CDR3aa: CASSLAPEQFF
j_gene: TRBJ1-1; v_gene: TRBV4-1; d_gene: .; abundance: .; CDR3nt: TGCGCCAGCAGCCAACAGGGGTTTGGGGCTTTCTTT; CDR3aa: CASSQQGFGAFF
j_gene: TRBJ2-1; v_gene: TRBV4-3; d_gene: TRBD2; abundance: .; CDR3nt: TGCGCCAGCAGCCAAGATGGGAGCGGGGGGAGGTACAATGAGCAGTTCTTC; CDR3aa: CASSQDGSGGRYNEQFF
j_gene: TRBJ2-7; v_gene: TRBV6-5; d_gene: .; abundance: .; CDR3nt: TGTGCCAGCAGTGACGGAGGGGCGGACTACGAGCAGTACTTC; CDR3aa: CASSDGGADYEQYF
j_gene: TRBJ2-1; v_gene: TRBV14; d_gene: .; abundance: .; CDR3nt: TGTGCCAGCAGCCGAATGAAAAATGAGCAGTTCTTC; CDR3aa: CASSRMKNEQFF
j_gene: TRBJ1-1; v_gene: TRBV2; d_gene: .; abundance: many; CDR3nt: TGTGCCCTCAGGGTTTACGCCGCCACTGAAGCTTTCTTT; CDR3aa: CALRVYAATEAFF
j_gene: TRBJ2-5; v_gene: TRBV7-8; d_gene: .; abundance: few; CDR3nt: TGTGCCAGCAGCTTCCAGGGCCAGACAGAAGAGACCCAGTACTTC; CDR3aa: CASSFQGQTEETQYF
j_gene: TRBJ2-7; v_gene: TRBV29-1; d_gene: .; abundance: .; CDR3nt: TGCAGCGTTGGACCGGGACCTAACTACGAGCAGTACTTC; CDR3aa: CSVGPGPNYEQYF
j_gene: TRBJ2-7; v_gene: TRBV6-5; d_gene: .; abundance: .; CDR3nt: TGTGCCAGCAGTCCGGACACAACCTACGAGCAGTACTTC; CDR3aa: CASSPDTTYEQYF
j_gene: TRBJ1-1; v_gene: TRBV27; d_gene: .; abundance: .; CDR3nt: TGTGCCAGCAGTTTGAGGGGGGCATCGGTGAACACTGAAGCTTTCTTT; CDR3aa: CASSLRGASVNTEAFF
j_gene: TRBJ2-1; v_gene: TRBV10-3; d_gene: .; abundance: .; CDR3nt: TGTGCCATCAGTGAGGAGGGGGGGCAAAATGAGCAGTTCTTC; CDR3aa: CAISEEGGQNEQFF
j_gene: TRBJ1-5; v_gene: TRBV6-5; d_gene: .; abundance: .; CDR3nt: TGTGCCAGCAGCAGAAGGGGGGATCAGCCCCAGCATTTT; CDR3aa: CASSRRGDQPQHF
j_gene: TRBJ1-2; v_gene: TRBV13; d_gene: TRBD1; abundance: .; CDR3nt: TGTGCCAGCAGCTTAAGGACAGGTGCCTATGGCTACACCTTC; CDR3aa: CASSLRTGAYGYTF